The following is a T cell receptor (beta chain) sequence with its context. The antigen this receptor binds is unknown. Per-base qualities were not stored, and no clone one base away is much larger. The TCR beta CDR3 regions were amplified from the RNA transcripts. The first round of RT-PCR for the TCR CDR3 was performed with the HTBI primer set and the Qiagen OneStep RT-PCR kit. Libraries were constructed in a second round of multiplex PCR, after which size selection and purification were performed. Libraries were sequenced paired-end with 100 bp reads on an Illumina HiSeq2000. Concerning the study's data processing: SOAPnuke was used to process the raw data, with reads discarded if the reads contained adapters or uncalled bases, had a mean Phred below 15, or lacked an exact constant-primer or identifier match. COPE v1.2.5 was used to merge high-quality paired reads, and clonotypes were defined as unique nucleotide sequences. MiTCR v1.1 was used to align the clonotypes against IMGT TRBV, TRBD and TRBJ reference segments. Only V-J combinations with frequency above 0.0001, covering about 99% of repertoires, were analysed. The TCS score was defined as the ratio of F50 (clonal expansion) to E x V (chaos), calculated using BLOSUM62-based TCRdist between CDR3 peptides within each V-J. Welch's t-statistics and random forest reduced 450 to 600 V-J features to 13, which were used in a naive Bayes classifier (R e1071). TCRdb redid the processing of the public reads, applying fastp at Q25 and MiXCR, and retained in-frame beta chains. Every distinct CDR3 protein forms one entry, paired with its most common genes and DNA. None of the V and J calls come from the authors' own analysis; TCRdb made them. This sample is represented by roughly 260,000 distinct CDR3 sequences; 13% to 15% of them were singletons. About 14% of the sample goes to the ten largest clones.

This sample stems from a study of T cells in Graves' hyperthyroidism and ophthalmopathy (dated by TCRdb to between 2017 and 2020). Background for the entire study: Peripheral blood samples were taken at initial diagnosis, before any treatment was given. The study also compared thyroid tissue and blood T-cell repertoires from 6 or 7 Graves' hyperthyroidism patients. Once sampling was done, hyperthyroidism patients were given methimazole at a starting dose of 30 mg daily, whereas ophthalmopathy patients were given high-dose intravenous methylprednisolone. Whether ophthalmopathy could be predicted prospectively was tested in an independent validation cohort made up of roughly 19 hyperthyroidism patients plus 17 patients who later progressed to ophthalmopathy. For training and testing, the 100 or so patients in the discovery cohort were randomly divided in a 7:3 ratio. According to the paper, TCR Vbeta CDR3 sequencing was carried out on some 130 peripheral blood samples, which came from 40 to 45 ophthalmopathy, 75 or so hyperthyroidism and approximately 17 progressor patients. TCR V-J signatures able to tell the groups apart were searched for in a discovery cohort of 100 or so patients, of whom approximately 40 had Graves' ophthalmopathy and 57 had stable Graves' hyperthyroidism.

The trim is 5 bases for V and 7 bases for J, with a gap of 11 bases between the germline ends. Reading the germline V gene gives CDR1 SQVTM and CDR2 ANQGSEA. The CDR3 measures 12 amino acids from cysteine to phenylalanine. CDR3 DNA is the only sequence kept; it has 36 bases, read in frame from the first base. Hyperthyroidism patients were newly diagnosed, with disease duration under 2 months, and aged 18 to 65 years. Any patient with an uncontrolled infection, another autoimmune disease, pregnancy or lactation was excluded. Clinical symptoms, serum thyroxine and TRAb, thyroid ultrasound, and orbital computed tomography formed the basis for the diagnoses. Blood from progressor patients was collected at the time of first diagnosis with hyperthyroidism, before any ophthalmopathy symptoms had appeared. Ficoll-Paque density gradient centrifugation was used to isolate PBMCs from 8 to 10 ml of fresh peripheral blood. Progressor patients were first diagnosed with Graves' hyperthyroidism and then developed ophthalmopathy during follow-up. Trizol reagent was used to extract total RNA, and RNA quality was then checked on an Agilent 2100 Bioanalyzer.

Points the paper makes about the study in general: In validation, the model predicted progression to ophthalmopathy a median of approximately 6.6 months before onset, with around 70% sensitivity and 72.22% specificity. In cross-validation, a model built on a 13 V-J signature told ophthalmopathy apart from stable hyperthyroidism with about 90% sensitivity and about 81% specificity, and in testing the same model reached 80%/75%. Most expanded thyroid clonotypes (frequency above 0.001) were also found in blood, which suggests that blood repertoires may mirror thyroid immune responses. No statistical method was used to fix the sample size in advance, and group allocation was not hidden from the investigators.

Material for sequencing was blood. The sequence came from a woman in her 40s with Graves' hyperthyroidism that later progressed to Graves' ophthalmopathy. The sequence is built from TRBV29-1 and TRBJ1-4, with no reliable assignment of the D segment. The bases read TGCAGCGTTAATCTTCTTGGTGAAAAACTGTTTTTT. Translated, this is CSVNLLGEKLFF. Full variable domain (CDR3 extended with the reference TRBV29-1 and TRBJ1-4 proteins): SAVISQKPSRDICQRGTSLTIQCQVDSQVTMMFWYRQQPGQSLTLIATANQGSEATYESGFVIDKFPISRPNLTFSTLTVSNMSPEDSSIYLCSVNLLGEKLFFGSGTQLSVL.